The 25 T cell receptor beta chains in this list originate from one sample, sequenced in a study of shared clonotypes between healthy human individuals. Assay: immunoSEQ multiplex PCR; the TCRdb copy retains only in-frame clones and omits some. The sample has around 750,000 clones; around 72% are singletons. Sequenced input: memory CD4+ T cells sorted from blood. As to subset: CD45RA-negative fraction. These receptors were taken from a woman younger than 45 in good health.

The CDR3 nucleotides read TGCGCCAGCAGTGAGGGGTGGGGTGAGCAGTTCTTC. Amino acids: CASSEGWGEQFF. V usage is TRBV10-1 and J usage is TRBJ2-1; D not certain. The CDR3 extends over 12 amino acids. From germline, CDR1 is WNHNN and CDR2 SYGVQD (reference sequence). Trimming removed 2 bases at V and 9 bases at J, with 8 bases between.

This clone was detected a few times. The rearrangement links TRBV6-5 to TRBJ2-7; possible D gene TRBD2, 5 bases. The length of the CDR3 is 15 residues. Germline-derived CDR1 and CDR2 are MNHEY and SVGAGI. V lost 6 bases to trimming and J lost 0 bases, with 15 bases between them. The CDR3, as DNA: TGTGCCAGCAGCCACTATCCCCGGGACTCCTACGAGCAGTACTTC. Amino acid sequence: CASSHYPRDSYEQYF.

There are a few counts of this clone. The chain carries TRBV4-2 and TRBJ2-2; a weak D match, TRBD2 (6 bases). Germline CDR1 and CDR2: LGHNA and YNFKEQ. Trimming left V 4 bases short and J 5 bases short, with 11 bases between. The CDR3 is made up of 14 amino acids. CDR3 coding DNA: TGTGCCAGCAGCCCCGGGGGAGAGACCGGGGAGCTGTTTTTT. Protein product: CASSPGGETGELFF.

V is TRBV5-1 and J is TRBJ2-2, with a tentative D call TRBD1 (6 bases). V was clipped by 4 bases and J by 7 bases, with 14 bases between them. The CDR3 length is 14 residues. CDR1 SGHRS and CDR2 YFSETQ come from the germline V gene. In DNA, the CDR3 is TGCGCCAGCAGCCCCAACAGGGATCGCGGGGAGCTGTTTTTT. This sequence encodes CASSPNRDRGELFF.

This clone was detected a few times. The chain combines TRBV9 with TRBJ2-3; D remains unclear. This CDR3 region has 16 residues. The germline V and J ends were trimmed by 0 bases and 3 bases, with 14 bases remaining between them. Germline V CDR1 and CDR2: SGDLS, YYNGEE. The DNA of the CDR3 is TGTGCCAGCAGCGTAGGTAAAGGGCTGAGGACAGATACGCAGTATTTT. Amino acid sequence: CASSVGKGLRTDTQYF.

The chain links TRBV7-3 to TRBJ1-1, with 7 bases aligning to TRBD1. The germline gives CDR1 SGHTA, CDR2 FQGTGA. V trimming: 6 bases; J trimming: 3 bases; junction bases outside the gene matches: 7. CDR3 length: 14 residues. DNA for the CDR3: TGTGCCAGCAGTAAACAGGGGTTGGACACTGAAGCTTTCTTT. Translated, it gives CASSKQGLDTEAFF.

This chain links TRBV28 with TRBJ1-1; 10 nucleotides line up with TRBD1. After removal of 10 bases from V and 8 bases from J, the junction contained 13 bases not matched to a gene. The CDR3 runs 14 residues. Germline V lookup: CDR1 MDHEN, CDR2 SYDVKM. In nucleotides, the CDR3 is TGTGCCATCCAAACCGGGACAGGGGTCATCGAAGCTTTCTTT. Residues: CAIQTGTGVIEAFF.

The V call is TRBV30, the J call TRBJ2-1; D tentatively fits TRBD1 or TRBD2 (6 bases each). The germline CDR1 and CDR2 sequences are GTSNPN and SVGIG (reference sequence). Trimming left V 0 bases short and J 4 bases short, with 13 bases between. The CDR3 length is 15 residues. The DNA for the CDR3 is TGTGCCTGGAGTGTAAGAGGAGGGGGGTACAATGAGCAGTTCTTC. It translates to CAWSVRGGGYNEQFF. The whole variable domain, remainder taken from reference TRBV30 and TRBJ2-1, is SQTIHQWPATLVQPVGSPLSLECTVEGTSNPNLYWYRQAAGRGLQLLFYSVGIGQISSEVPQNLSASRPQDRQFILSSKKLLLSDSGFYLCAWSVRGGGYNEQFFGPGTRLTVL.

The CDR3 coding sequence is TGTGCCAGCAGGCCTCGCGCCGGAGAGACCCAGTACTTC. Translation: CASRPRAGETQYF. This chain uses TRBV2 with TRBJ2-5; D is unclear. Germline V gene sequence: CDR1 SNHLY, CDR2 FYNNEI. V was shortened by 6 bases and J by 4 bases, with 12 bases between the two germline ends. The CDR3 contains 13 residues.

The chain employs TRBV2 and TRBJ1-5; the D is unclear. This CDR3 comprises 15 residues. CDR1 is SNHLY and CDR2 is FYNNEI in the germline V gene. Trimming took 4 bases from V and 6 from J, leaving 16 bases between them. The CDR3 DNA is TGTGCCAGCAGTGGTCCCCAGTCGACTAGTCAGCCCCAGCATTTT. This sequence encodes CASSGPQSTSQPQHF.

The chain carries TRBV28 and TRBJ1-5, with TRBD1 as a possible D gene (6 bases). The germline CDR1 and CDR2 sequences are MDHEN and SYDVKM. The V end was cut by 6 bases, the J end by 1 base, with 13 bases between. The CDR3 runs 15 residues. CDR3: CASSTSGTSNQPQHF. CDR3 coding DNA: TGTGCCAGCAGCACTTCGGGGACAAGCAATCAGCCCCAGCATTTT. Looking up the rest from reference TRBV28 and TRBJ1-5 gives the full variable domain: DVKVTQSSRYLVKRTGEKVFLECVQDMDHENMFWYRQDPGLGLRLIYFSYDVKMKEKGDIPEGYSVSREKKERFSLILESASTNQTSMYLCASSTSGTSNQPQHFGDGTRLSIL.

The CDR3 sequence is CASSSMGNTEAFF. The CDR3 region has the DNA TGTGCCAGCAGTTCCATGGGTAACACTGAAGCTTTCTTT. This chain joins TRBV6-5 and TRBJ1-1, with unresolved D. CDR3 length: 13 amino acids. V lost 4 bases and J 2 bases, leaving 8 bases between the germline ends. The germline CDR1 and CDR2 sequences are MNHEY and SVGAGI.

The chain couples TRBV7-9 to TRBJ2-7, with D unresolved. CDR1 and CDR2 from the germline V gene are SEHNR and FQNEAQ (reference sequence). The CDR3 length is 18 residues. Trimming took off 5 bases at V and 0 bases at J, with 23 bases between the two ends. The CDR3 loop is CASSPPVESWWASYEQYF. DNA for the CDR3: TGTGCCAGCAGCCCCCCCGTCGAATCTTGGTGGGCCTCCTACGAGCAGTACTTC.

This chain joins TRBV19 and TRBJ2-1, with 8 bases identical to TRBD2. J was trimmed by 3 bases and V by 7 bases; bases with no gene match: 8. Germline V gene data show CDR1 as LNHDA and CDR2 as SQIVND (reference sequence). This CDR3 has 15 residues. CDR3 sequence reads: CASTTVAGGYNEQFF. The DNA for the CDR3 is TGTGCCAGTACTACGGTGGCGGGAGGCTACAATGAGCAGTTCTTC. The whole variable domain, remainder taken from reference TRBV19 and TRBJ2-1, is DGGITQSPKYLFRKEGQNVTLSCEQNLNHDAMYWYRQDPGQGLRLIYYSQIVNDFQKGDIAEGYSVSREKKESFPLTVTSAQKNPTAFYLCASTTVAGGYNEQFFGPGTRLTVL.

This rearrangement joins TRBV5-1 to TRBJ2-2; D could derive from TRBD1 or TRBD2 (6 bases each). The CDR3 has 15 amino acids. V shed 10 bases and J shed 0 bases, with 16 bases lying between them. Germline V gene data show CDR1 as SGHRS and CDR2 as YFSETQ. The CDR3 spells CAVGGRESNTGELFF. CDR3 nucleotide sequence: TGCGCCGTTGGGGGGCGAGAATCGAACACCGGGGAGCTGTTTTTT.

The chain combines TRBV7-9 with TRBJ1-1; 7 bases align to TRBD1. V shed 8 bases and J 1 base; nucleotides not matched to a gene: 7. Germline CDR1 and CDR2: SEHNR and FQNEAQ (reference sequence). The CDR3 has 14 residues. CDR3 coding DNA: TGTGCCAGCCTCCGGGACAGCGAGAACACTGAAGCTTTCTTT. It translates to CASLRDSENTEAFF.

In DNA, the CDR3 is TGTGCCAGCACCAGAACAGCCGGGTATCAGCCCCAGCATTTT. It encodes CASTRTAGYQPQHF. The gene calls are TRBV2 and TRBJ1-5; D unclear. Germline V lookup: CDR1 SNHLY, CDR2 FYNNEI. The CDR3 has 14 amino acids. V was trimmed by 7 bases and J by 5 bases, leaving 15 bases between them.

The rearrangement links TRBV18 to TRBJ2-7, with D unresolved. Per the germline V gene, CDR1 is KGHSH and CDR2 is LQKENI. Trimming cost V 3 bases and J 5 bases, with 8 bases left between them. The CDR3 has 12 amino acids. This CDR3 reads CASSPSSDEQYF. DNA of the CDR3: TGTGCCAGCTCACCCTCCAGCGACGAGCAGTACTTC.

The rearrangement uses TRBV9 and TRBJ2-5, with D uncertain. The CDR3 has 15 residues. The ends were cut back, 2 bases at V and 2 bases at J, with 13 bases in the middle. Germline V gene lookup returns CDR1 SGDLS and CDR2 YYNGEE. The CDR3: CASSVSATRQETQYF. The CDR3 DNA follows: TGTGCCAGCAGCGTCTCGGCGACTCGTCAAGAGACCCAGTACTTC.

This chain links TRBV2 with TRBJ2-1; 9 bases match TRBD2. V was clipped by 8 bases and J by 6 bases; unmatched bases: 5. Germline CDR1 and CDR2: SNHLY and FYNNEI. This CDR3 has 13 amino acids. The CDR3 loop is CASSLAGLNEQFF. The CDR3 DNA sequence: TGTGCCAGCTCCCTAGCGGGACTCAATGAGCAGTTCTTC.

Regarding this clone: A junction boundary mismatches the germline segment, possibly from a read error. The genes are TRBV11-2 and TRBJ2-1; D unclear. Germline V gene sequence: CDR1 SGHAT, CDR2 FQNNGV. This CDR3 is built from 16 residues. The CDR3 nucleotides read TGTGCCAGCAGCCCGTTAGGACCGGTGGTCTACAGTGAGCAGTTCTTC. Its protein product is CASSPLGPVVYSEQFF.

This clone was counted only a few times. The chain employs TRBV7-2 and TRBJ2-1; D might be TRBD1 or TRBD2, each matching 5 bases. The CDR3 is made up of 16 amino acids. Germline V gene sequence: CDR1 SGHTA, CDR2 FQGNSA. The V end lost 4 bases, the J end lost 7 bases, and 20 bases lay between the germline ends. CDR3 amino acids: CASSSGGTLWGNEQFF. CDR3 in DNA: TGTGCCAGCAGCTCGGGTGGGACCCTCTGGGGGAATGAGCAGTTCTTC. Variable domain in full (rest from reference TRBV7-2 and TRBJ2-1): GAGVSQSPSNKVTEKGKDVELRCDPISGHTALYWYRQSLGQGLEFLIYFQGNSAPDKSGLPSDRFSAERTGGSVSTLTIQRTQQEDSAVYLCASSSGGTLWGNEQFFGPGTRLTVL.

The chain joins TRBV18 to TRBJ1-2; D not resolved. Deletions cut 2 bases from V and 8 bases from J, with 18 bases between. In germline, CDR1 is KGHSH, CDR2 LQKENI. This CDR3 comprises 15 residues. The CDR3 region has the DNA TGTGCCAGCTCACCAGGAACCTCCTCCCTTTTCGGCTACACCTTC. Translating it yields CASSPGTSSLFGYTF.

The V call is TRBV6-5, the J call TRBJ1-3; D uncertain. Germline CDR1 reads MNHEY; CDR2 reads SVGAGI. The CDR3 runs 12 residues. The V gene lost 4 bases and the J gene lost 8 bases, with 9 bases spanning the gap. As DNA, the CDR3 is TGTGCCAGCAGTTCCGCCGGAGACACCATATATTTT. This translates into CASSSAGDTIYF.

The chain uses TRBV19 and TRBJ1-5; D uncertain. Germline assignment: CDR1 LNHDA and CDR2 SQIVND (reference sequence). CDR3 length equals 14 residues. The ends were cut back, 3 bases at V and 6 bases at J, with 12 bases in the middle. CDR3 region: CASSMSVARQPQHF. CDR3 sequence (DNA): TGTGCCAGTAGTATGTCAGTAGCCCGTCAGCCCCAGCATTTT. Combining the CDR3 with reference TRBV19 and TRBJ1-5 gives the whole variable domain DGGITQSPKYLFRKEGQNVTLSCEQNLNHDAMYWYRQDPGQGLRLIYYSQIVNDFQKGDIAEGYSVSREKKESFPLTVTSAQKNPTAFYLCASSMSVARQPQHFGDGTRLSIL.